A single sample is the source of the 11 T cell receptor beta chains below, sequenced in a study of T cell responses to AZD1222 COVID-19 vaccine. Data came from immunoSEQ multiplex PCR; TCRdb stores just in-frame clones and leaves some out. The sample has over 100,000 clones, roughly 84% seen once. Sequenced material: peripheral blood, taken on day 0 of AZD1222 vaccination. Receptors were obtained from an adult in good health.

The rearrangement joins TRBV27 to TRBJ1-2; possible D gene TRBD1, 5 bases. Trimming stripped 5 bases from V and 1 base from J, with 14 bases between. Germline V CDR1 and CDR2: MNHEY, SMNVEV (reference sequence). The CDR3 covers 15 residues. The CDR3 nucleotides are TGTGCCAGCAGTCCCTATGGGGGAGGTAACTATGGCTACACCTTC. Amino acids: CASSPYGGGNYGYTF.

V is TRBV2 and J is TRBJ1-2, with 12 bases lining up with TRBD1. J was trimmed by 7 bases and V by 6 bases; bases with no gene match: 3. Germline V gene data show CDR1 as SNHLY and CDR2 as FYNNEI. CDR3 length: 13 residues. CDR3 DNA sequence: TGTGCCAGCAGGGGGACAGGGGGCGGTGGCTACACCTTC. Encoded protein: CASRGTGGGGYTF.

J is TRBJ2-5 and V is TRBV3-1 (or the pseudogene TRBV3-2); weak D call: TRBD1 (5 bases). Germline CDR1 and CDR2: LGHDT and YNNKEL (reference sequence). The CDR3 has 14 residues. V was pared by 2 bases and J by 5 bases, with 12 bases between. The DNA of the CDR3 is TGTGCCAGCAGCCAAAACACAGGACCTGAGACCCAGTACTTC. It translates to CASSQNTGPETQYF.

This clone was counted ten times or more. The chain employs TRBV7-9 and TRBJ2-1; D ambiguous. This CDR3 contains 15 residues. The V and J ends lost 1 base and 8 bases respectively, with 15 bases between them. CDR1 and CDR2 from the germline V gene are SEHNR and FQNEAQ (reference sequence). The CDR3 reads CASSLGNHGQDEQFF. In DNA, the CDR3 is TGTGCCAGCAGCTTAGGAAACCACGGCCAGGATGAGCAGTTCTTC.

This chain connects TRBV19 to TRBJ1-2; the D gene is possibly TRBD1 (6 bases). Trimming pared 4 bases from V and 8 bases from J, leaving 20 bases between. CDR1 is LNHDA, CDR2 SQIVND, per germline (reference sequence). The CDR3 runs 15 residues. CDR3 in amino acids: CASSTPEWGAHGYTF. CDR3 nucleotide sequence: TGTGCCAGTAGTACCCCGGAGTGGGGGGCGCACGGCTACACCTTC.

This chain uses TRBV19 with TRBJ2-2; tentatively, D is TRBD1 (6 bases). Germline V CDR1 and CDR2: LNHDA, SQIVND (reference sequence). V was trimmed by 4 bases and J by 1 base, leaving 10 bases between them. This CDR3 has 15 residues. CDR3 in DNA: TGTGCCAGTAGTAGACAGGTGCTGAACACCGGGGAGCTGTTTTTT. It specifies CASSRQVLNTGELFF. Using reference TRBV19 and TRBJ2-2 for the parts outside the CDR3, the full variable domain is DGGITQSPKYLFRKEGQNVTLSCEQNLNHDAMYWYRQDPGQGLRLIYYSQIVNDFQKGDIAEGYSVSREKKESFPLTVTSAQKNPTAFYLCASSRQVLNTGELFFGEGSRLTVL.

The chain combines TRBV6-2 or TRBV6-3 with TRBJ1-1; D is unresolved. The V and J ends lost 6 bases and 1 base respectively, with 15 bases between them. The germline V gene encodes CDR1 MNHEY and CDR2 SVGEGT. The CDR3 runs 15 residues. This CDR3 reads CASSPTVTANTEAFF. As DNA, the CDR3 is TGTGCCAGCAGCCCTACCGTGACGGCGAACACTGAAGCTTTCTTT.

In DNA, the CDR3 is TGTGCCAGCGGAATCAAAGGGGGGAATTCACCCCTCCACTTT. Its protein product is CASGIKGGNSPLHF. The chain employs TRBV2 and TRBJ1-6; tentative D call: TRBD1 (6 bases). Germline V gene data show CDR1 as SNHLY and CDR2 as FYNNEI. CDR3 size: 14 residues. Between the trimmed V and J ends, which lost 8 bases and 7 bases, there was a span of 15 bases.

The rearrangement links TRBV18 to TRBJ1-3; TRBD1 is a possible D gene (5 bases). Germline assignment: CDR1 KGHSH and CDR2 LQKENI. This CDR3 is built from 15 residues. Trimming removed 0 bases from V and 2 bases from J, with 8 bases in between. The CDR3 DNA sequence: TGTGCCAGCTCACCACCTGTCAGGGCTGGAAACACCATATATTTT. Translation gives CASSPPVRAGNTIYF.

CDR3 nucleotides: TGCAGTGCTAGGGACAGGGGCGAGCAGTACTTC. This sequence encodes CSARDRGEQYF. V usage is TRBV20-1 and J usage is TRBJ2-7, with 9 nucleotides matching TRBD1. This CDR3 region has 11 residues. Trimming cost V 3 bases and J 6 bases; bases outside gene matches: 0. The germline V gene has CDR1 DFQATT and CDR2 SNEGSKA (reference sequence).

The chain uses TRBV2 and TRBJ1-5; D ambiguous. From germline, CDR1 is SNHLY and CDR2 FYNNEI. Trimming pared 2 bases from V and 7 bases from J, leaving 15 bases between. The CDR3 runs 15 residues. The CDR3 DNA sequence: TGTGCCAGCAGTGAACTCGACTGGGGTGGGCAGCCCCAGCATTTT. It translates to CASSELDWGGQPQHF.